A selection of T cell receptor beta chains follows, all from one sample in a study of T cell changes during pregnancy in multiple sclerosis. Here immunoSEQ multiplex PCR was the method, and the copy in TCRdb shows in-frame clones only, minus some. The repertoire holds almost 65,000 clones, with around 92% as singletons. The input for sequencing was peripheral blood, taken in the first trimester of pregnancy. Source of these receptors: a female donor with multiple sclerosis, enrolled in a pregnancy study. The CDR3 runs from the conserved cysteine through the conserved F or W. A D gene is named only where the DNA matches it firmly. A clone size is listed for some rows: how often the clone was seen (once, few, many), or a class if it is expanded.

>-|TRBJ2-7|TRBV5-6|-
CASSWGQDAYEQYF
TGTGCCAGCAGCTGGGGACAAGACGCCTACGAGCAGTACTTC
>-|TRBJ2-5|TRBV4-3|-
CASSQDTGSGETQYF
TGCGCCAGCAGCCAAGATACCGGATCGGGGGAGACCCAGTACTTC
>TRBD1|TRBJ2-2|TRBV6-4|-
CASSSQGLARGELFF
TGTGCCAGCAGCTCACAGGGGCTAGCCCGCGGGGAGCTGTTTTTT
>-|TRBJ2-1|TRBV15|once
CATSRGGVKSAEQFF
TGTGCCACCAGCAGAGGGGGGGTCAAGTCGGCTGAGCAGTTCTTC
>TRBD1|TRBJ1-3|TRBV7-9|-
CASSVPTGAGNTIYF
TGTGCCAGCAGCGTCCCGACAGGGGCAGGAAACACCATATATTTT
>TRBD1|TRBJ1-1|TRBV10-2|-
CASSDIGTGYTEAFF
TGCGCCAGCAGTGACATAGGGACAGGGTACACTGAAGCTTTCTTT
>TRBD1|TRBJ2-2|TRBV9|-
CASSVKGGNTGELFF
TGTGCCAGCAGCGTAAAAGGGGGCAACACCGGGGAGCTGTTTTTT
>TRBD1|TRBJ2-1|TRBV7-9|-
CASSQGQEIYNEQFF
TGTGCCAGCAGCCAGGGACAGGAGATCTACAATGAGCAGTTCTTC
>TRBD2|TRBJ2-3|TRBV19|-
CATRLAGDTQYF
TGTGCCACCAGACTAGCGGGGGATACGCAGTATTTT
>-|TRBJ1-2|TRBV21-1|-
CASSKVGGRSNYGYTF
TGTGCCAGCAGCAAAGTTGGCGGCAGATCTAACTATGGCTACACCTTC
>-|TRBJ1-4|TRBV5-1|-
CASSLGGQTNEKLFF
TGCGCCAGCAGCTTGGGGGGACAAACTAATGAAAAACTGTTTTTT
>-|TRBJ1-2|TRBV6-5|once
CASSFTGNANYGYTF
TGTGCCAGCAGCTTCACAGGGAACGCTAACTATGGCTACACCTTC
>TRBD2|TRBJ2-2|TRBV29-1|-
CSVEDTLADTGELFF
TGCAGCGTTGAAGATACGCTAGCGGACACCGGGGAGCTGTTTTTT
>-|TRBJ1-3|TRBV10-3|-
CAISERTGNTIYF
TGTGCCATCAGTGAGCGTACTGGAAACACCATATATTTT
>-|TRBJ2-1|TRBV29-1|once
CSVEPQGFNEQFF
TGCAGCGTTGAACCTCAGGGATTCAATGAGCAGTTCTTC
>-|TRBJ2-7|TRBV2|-
CASDGQTYEQYF
TGTGCCAGCGACGGACAGACCTACGAGCAGTACTTC
>TRBD1|TRBJ2-5|TRBV19|-
CASSRTGQTQYF
TGTGCCAGTAGCAGGACAGGGCAGACCCAGTACTTC
>TRBD2|TRBJ2-1|TRBV28|-
CASSFVPSGREDEQFF
TGTGCCAGCAGTTTCGTTCCTAGCGGGAGGGAGGATGAGCAGTTCTTC
>-|TRBJ1-5|TRBV6-5|-
CASSYAAEQPQHF
TGTGCCAGCAGTTACGCTGCGGAACAGCCCCAGCATTTT
>TRBD2|TRBJ2-1|TRBV27|-
CASSLSTSGVYNEQFF
TGTGCCAGCAGTTTATCGACTAGCGGGGTCTACAATGAGCAGTTCTTC
>TRBD1|TRBJ1-5|TRBV28|-
CASSFDRGNNQPQHF
TGTGCCAGCAGTTTTGACAGGGGTAACAATCAGCCCCAGCATTTT
>-|TRBJ2-3|TRBV28|-
CASSSLGDTQYF
TGTGCCAGCAGTTCCCTAGGAGATACGCAGTATTTT
>TRBD2|TRBJ2-5|TRBV11-3|-
CASSVGLAGEETQYF
TGTGCCAGCAGCGTCGGACTAGCGGGAGAAGAGACCCAGTACTTC
>TRBD1|TRBJ2-1|TRBV27|-
CASSPRQGVMNEQFF
TGTGCCAGCAGTCCCCGACAGGGGGTTATGAATGAGCAGTTCTTC
>TRBD1|TRBJ2-1|TRBV19|-
CASKDMAGRTGPRNEQFF
TGTGCCAGTAAGGATATGGCAGGTAGGACAGGCCCTCGGAATGAGCAGTTCTTC
>TRBD1|TRBJ1-2|TRBV7-9|-
CASSYGPGQGRYGYTF
TGTGCCAGCAGCTATGGGCCGGGACAGGGGAGGTATGGCTACACCTTC
>TRBD1|TRBJ1-4|TRBV28|-
CASSPGQLINEKLFF
TGTGCCAGCAGTCCGGGACAGCTTATAAATGAAAAACTGTTTTTT
>TRBD1|TRBJ2-5|TRBV6-5|-
CASSWTGKETQYF
TGTGCCAGCAGTTGGACAGGGAAAGAGACCCAGTACTTC
>TRBD2|TRBJ2-1|TRBV19|-
CASSKLAGDYNEQFF
TGTGCCAGTAGTAAACTAGCGGGGGACTACAATGAGCAGTTCTTC
>TRBD1|TRBJ2-5|TRBV25-1|-
CASRYSQGAVVGETQYF
TGTGCCAGCAGATACTCACAGGGGGCAGTTGTTGGAGAGACCCAGTACTTC
>-|TRBJ2-1|TRBV7-2|-
CASSPRTANNEQFF
TGTGCCAGCAGCCCTCGGACAGCTAACAATGAGCAGTTCTTC
>-|TRBJ2-3|TRBV27|-
CASRADLDSTDTQYF
TGTGCCAGCAGGGCCGACTTGGATAGCACAGATACGCAGTATTTT
>-|TRBJ2-3|TRBV5-4|-
CASSRQGTDTQYF
TGTGCCAGCAGTCGACAGGGCACAGATACGCAGTATTTT
>-|TRBJ2-7|TRBV27|-
CASRDMKLEQYF
TGTGCCAGTAGGGACATGAAATTAGAGCAGTACTTC
>TRBD2|TRBJ2-2|TRBV9|-
CASSVVAGVGVGELFF
TGTGCCAGCAGCGTAGTTGCGGGAGTGGGAGTCGGGGAGCTGTTTTTT
>TRBD1|TRBJ1-5|TRBV2|-
CASSEEKGASNQPQHF
TGTGCCAGCAGTGAAGAAAAGGGGGCGAGCAATCAGCCCCAGCATTTT
>TRBD2|TRBJ2-1|TRBV27|-
CASSWGGSGRAFEQFF
TGTGCCAGCAGTTGGGGCGGTAGCGGGAGGGCCTTTGAGCAGTTCTTC
>TRBD2|TRBJ2-5|TRBV19|-
CASSIGLAGVETQYF
TGTGCCAGTAGTATAGGACTAGCGGGAGTGGAGACCCAGTACTTC
>-|TRBJ2-7|TRBV18|once
CASSAAEGYEQYF
TGTGCCAGCTCCGCTGCGGAGGGCTACGAGCAGTACTTC
>-|TRBJ1-5|TRBV11-3|-
CASSLVLGGVSNQPQHF
TGTGCCAGCAGCTTAGTGTTGGGAGGGGTTAGCAATCAGCCCCAGCATTTT
>TRBD1|TRBJ1-3|TRBV6-6|-
CASGGTGKTGNTIYF
TGTGCCAGCGGAGGGACAGGGAAGACTGGAAACACCATATATTTT
>-|TRBJ2-4|TRBV7-2|-
CASSLNTGWGNIQYF
TGTGCCAGCAGCTTAAATACAGGGTGGGGAAACATTCAGTACTTC
>-|TRBJ2-5|TRBV19|-
CASSIVGGGAETQYF
TGTGCCAGTAGTATAGTTGGCGGGGGCGCAGAGACCCAGTACTTC
>TRBD1|TRBJ1-1|TRBV5-1|-
CASSLRTGRAEAFF
TGCGCCAGCAGCTTGCGGACAGGTCGGGCTGAAGCTTTCTTT
>-|TRBJ1-3|TRBV18|-
CASSPDTNTIYF
TGTGCCAGCTCACCGGACACCAACACCATATATTTT
>-|TRBJ2-3|TRBV11-1|-
CASSRTPSTDTQYF
TGTGCCAGCAGCCGGACTCCTTCGACGGATACGCAGTATTTT
>TRBD1|TRBJ1-2|TRBV29-1|-
CSVEDYPGGGTGGYTF
TGCAGCGTTGAAGATTACCCCGGAGGGGGGACAGGAGGCTACACCTTC
>TRBD2|TRBJ2-1|TRBV4-3|-
CASSQVLAGVDHEQFF
TGCGCCAGCAGCCAAGTTCTAGCGGGAGTTGACCATGAGCAGTTCTTC
>-|TRBJ2-3|TRBV7-3|-
CASSLNRDTQYF
TGTGCCAGCAGCTTAAACAGAGATACGCAGTATTTT
>TRBD1|TRBJ1-1|TRBV30|few
CAWSVSGTGKNTEAFF
TGTGCCTGGAGTGTATCCGGGACAGGTAAAAACACTGAAGCTTTCTTT
>-|TRBJ2-2|TRBV4-2|-
CASSQFGAGELFF
TGTGCCAGCAGCCAGTTCGGAGCCGGGGAGCTGTTTTTT
>TRBD1|TRBJ2-1|TRBV7-2|-
CASSSDRQGFYNEQFF
TGTGCCAGCAGTTCAGATCGACAGGGTTTCTACAATGAGCAGTTCTTC
>-|TRBJ2-4|TRBV29-1|-
CSVESGESFKNIQYF
TGCAGCGTTGAATCCGGGGAAAGTTTCAAAAACATTCAGTACTTC
>-|TRBJ2-1|TRBV9|-
CASGAASSYNEQFF
TGTGCCAGCGGGGCGGCGAGCTCCTACAATGAGCAGTTCTTC
>TRBD2|TRBJ2-7|TRBV7-2|-
CASSLLAGEIYEQYF
TGTGCCAGCAGCTTACTAGCGGGAGAAATCTACGAGCAGTACTTC
>TRBD2|TRBJ2-5|TRBV6-4|-
CASSDPREGRTETQYF
TGTGCCAGCAGTGACCCTCGGGAGGGCAGGACAGAGACCCAGTACTTC
>TRBD1|TRBJ1-5|TRBV18|-
CASHRQGGRQPQHF
TGTGCCAGCCACCGACAGGGGGGTCGCCAGCCCCAGCATTTT
>-|TRBJ2-2|TRBV4-3|-
CASSQLGGGFTGELFF
TGCGCCAGCAGCCAATTGGGTGGAGGCTTCACCGGGGAGCTGTTTTTT
>TRBD2|TRBJ2-1|TRBV28|-
CASSQITLAGSYNEQFF
TGTGCCAGCAGTCAGATCACCCTAGCGGGCTCCTACAATGAGCAGTTCTTC
>TRBD1|TRBJ2-3|TRBV5-1|-
CASSPGTASTDTQYF
TGCGCCAGCAGCCCGGGGACAGCTAGCACAGATACGCAGTATTTT